A selection of T cell receptor beta chains follows, all from one sample in a study of T cells in Graves' hyperthyroidism and ophthalmopathy. TCRdb passed the multiplex PCR reads through MiXCR, listing each CDR3 protein once. Of 300,000 to 400,000 distinct CDR3 sequences listed, 11% to 15% are singletons. Sequenced input: blood. The source is a woman in her 30s with Graves' hyperthyroidism. Each CDR3 is given with its conserved first and last residue. D genes are given only for firm matches. Size is stated for part of the rows, as once, few or many counts, or as a class when the clone is expanded.

>TRBD1|TRBV5-1|few|TRBJ2-4
TGCGCCAGCAGCATATGGGACAGAGCCAAAAACATTCAGTACTTC
CASSIWDRAKNIQYF
>TRBD2|TRBV12-3/TRBV12-4|many|TRBJ2-3
TGTGCCAGCAGTTTCCCGGGACTAGCGGGAGGCACAGATACGCAGTATTTT
CASSFPGLAGGTDTQYF
>NA|TRBV11-2|many|TRBJ2-5
TGTGCCAGCAGCATTGGGGGGGGCCTAGGTGGGGAGACCCAGTACTTC
CASSIGGGLGGETQYF
>TRBD1|TRBV28|many|TRBJ1-2
TGTGCCATTCGAGCCGAGGACAGGGGAGCAGGCTACACCTTC
CAIRAEDRGAGYTF
>NA|TRBV5-1|few|TRBJ2-2
TGCGCCAGCAGCCAATTGGGGAACACCGGGGAGCTGTTTTTT
CASSQLGNTGELFF
>TRBD1|TRBV29-1|few|TRBJ1-2
TGCAGCGTATTGGGGGGGAGGGACAGCAGCTACGGCTACACCTTC
CSVLGGRDSSYGYTF
>NA|TRBV7-9|few|TRBJ1-5
TGTGCCAGCAGCCATAGCGGCGCAGGGCTGCAGCCCCAGCATTTT
CASSHSGAGLQPQHF
>TRBD1|TRBV12-3/TRBV12-4|many|TRBJ2-7
TGTGCCAGCAGGGACAGGGGCGAGCAGTACTTC
CASRDRGEQYF
>NA|TRBV5-1|NA|TRBJ1-1
TGCGCCAGCAGCTTGGCGAGGGGGTCGAACACTGAAGCTTTCTTT
CASSLARGSNTEAFF
>TRBD2|TRBV10-3|NA|TRBJ2-7
TGTGCCATCAGTGAGTTACTAGCGGGAGATCGAGAGCAGTACTTC
CAISELLAGDREQYF
>TRBD1|TRBV28|many|TRBJ1-3
TGTGCCAGCAGTTCCCCAGGGACAGGCTCTGGAAACACCATATATTTT
CASSSPGTGSGNTIYF
>NA|TRBV11-2|many|TRBJ2-4
TGTGCCAGCAGCTTGGAGGGCGCATCGTCCATTCAGTACTTC
CASSLEGASSIQYF
>NA|TRBV12-3/TRBV12-4|few|TRBJ2-2
TGTGCCAGCACCCGCCCCGAGGTCGGGGAGCTGTTTTTT
CASTRPEVGELFF
>TRBD2|TRBV7-2|many|TRBJ2-1
TGTGCCAGCAGCCTACGACTAGCCCCAGGGAATGAGCAGTTCTTC
CASSLRLAPGNEQFF
>NA|TRBV4-3|NA|TRBJ2-1
TGCGCCAGCAGCCAAGACGGAGCTGGTTATGAGCAGTTCTTC
CASSQDGAGYEQFF
>TRBD1|TRBV12-3/TRBV12-4|NA|TRBJ1-2
TGTGCCAGCAACCCGTCACAGGGGGGAGGCTACACCTTC
CASNPSQGGGYTF
>NA|TRBV7-2|many|TRBJ1-5
TGTGCCAGCAGCCGTACCGTGGGGCAGGGGAGCAATCAGCCCCAGCATTTT
CASSRTVGQGSNQPQHF
>NA|TRBV28|NA|TRBJ1-2
TGTGCCAGCAGTCCCCTGTTTCAGGGCGGGGTCTATGGCTACACCTTC
CASSPLFQGGVYGYTF
>NA|TRBV12-3/TRBV12-4|many|TRBJ2-5
TGTGCCAGCAGACAAGGACCCGGGGAGACCCAGTACTTC
CASRQGPGETQYF
>NA|TRBV11-2|many|TRBJ1-5
TGTGCCAGCAGCTCCTCTTCCGGCCAGCCCCAGCATTTT
CASSSSSGQPQHF
>NA|TRBV19|few|TRBJ1-5
TGTGCCAGTAGTATATCCGGGGTTAGCAATCAGCCCCAGCATTTT
CASSISGVSNQPQHF
>NA|TRBV6-1|many|TRBJ2-1
TGTGCCAGCAGTGGACTAGAGAATGAGCAGTTCTTC
CASSGLENEQFF
>NA|TRBV28|many|TRBJ2-5
TGTGCCAGCAGTTTCGCGGAGACCCAGTACTTC
CASSFAETQYF
>NA|TRBV28|many|TRBJ2-5
TGTGCCAGCAGTGGGGACTCGATGTACCAAGAGACCCAGTACTTC
CASSGDSMYQETQYF
>TRBD2|TRBV7-2|many|TRBJ2-1
TGTGCCAGCAGCTTAGTGGTAGCGGGAGGGAGCAATGAGCAGTTCTTC
CASSLVVAGGSNEQFF
>NA|TRBV3-1|few|TRBJ2-1
TGTGCCAGCAGCCAAGAGGTGGACTCCCGATTTTATTACAATGAGCAGTTCTTC
CASSQEVDSRFYYNEQFF
>NA|TRBV6-1|NA|TRBJ2-5
TGTGCCAGCAGATCCGGGCTCAAGGGGTACTTC
CASRSGLKGYF
>TRBD1|TRBV30|few|TRBJ2-3
TGTGCCTGGGACAGGGGAACCACAGATACGCAGTATTTT
CAWDRGTTDTQYF
>NA|TRBV27|many|TRBJ1-5
TGTGCCAGCAGTTTCCTCAATCAGCCCCAGCATTTT
CASSFLNQPQHF
>NA|TRBV28|many|TRBJ1-3
TGTGCCAGCACCCCGGGAGGCTTAGCTGGAAACACCATATATTTT
CASTPGGLAGNTIYF
>TRBD1|TRBV6-1|many|TRBJ1-5
TGTGCCAGCAGCTCCGGGACAGGGCATCAGCCCCAGCATTTT
CASSSGTGHQPQHF
>TRBD2|TRBV5-5|many|TRBJ2-2
TGTGCCAGCAGACTAGCGGGAGTTCGCGGGGAGCTGTTTTTT
CASRLAGVRGELFF
>NA|TRBV6-1|many|TRBJ2-7
TGTGCCAGCAGTGACTACCACAGGGTAGTTGACGAGCAGTACTTC
CASSDYHRVVDEQYF
>NA|TRBV20-1|NA|TRBJ1-2
TGCAGTGCAGCCCAGCACCGAAGTAACTATGGCTACACCTTC
CSAAQHRSNYGYTF
>NA|TRBV7-9|few|TRBJ2-1
TGTGCCAGCAGCCAACGCCAGGGTCCCTACAATGAGCAGTTCTTC
CASSQRQGPYNEQFF
>NA|TRBV28|many|TRBJ2-2
TGTGCCAGCTCGACCGCGGGACTGAACACCGGGGAGCTGTTTTTT
CASSTAGLNTGELFF
>TRBD1|TRBV7-9|NA|TRBJ2-7
TGTGCCAGCAGCTCATCGGGACAGCCCTCCTACGAGCAGTACTTC
CASSSSGQPSYEQYF
>NA|TRBV2|many|TRBJ1-5
TGTGCCAGCAGTGAAAACCCTCTCTCCCTTGCCGGCAGTAGCAATCAGCCCCAGCATTTT
CASSENPLSLAGSSNQPQHF
>NA|TRBV7-2|few|TRBJ2-3
TGTGCCAGCAGCCTCACGATGGATACGCAGTATTTT
CASSLTMDTQYF
>NA|TRBV11-2|many|TRBJ2-7
TGTGCCAGCAGCTTGATACAGGTATCCTACGAGCAGTACTTC
CASSLIQVSYEQYF
>NA|TRBV18|NA|TRBJ1-5
TGTGCCAGCTCACCACCGGGTAGGGAGAGAGGTCAGCCCCAGCATTTT
CASSPPGRERGQPQHF
>NA|TRBV6-9|few|TRBJ2-5
TGTGCCAGCAGTCCCCTGGGGGCTAACAAAGAGACCCAGTACTTC
CASSPLGANKETQYF
>NA|TRBV24-1|NA|TRBJ2-1
TGTGCCACCAGTGAGTCAGGGGAAGATGAGCAGTTCTTC
CATSESGEDEQFF
>NA|TRBV7-3|NA|TRBJ2-5
TGTGCCAGCAGCTCAACACTGGGACGGTTTGAGACCCAGTACTTC
CASSSTLGRFETQYF
>TRBD2|TRBV27|few|TRBJ2-5
TGTGCCAGCAGTGCTTTTCTAGCGGTGAAAGAGACCCAGTACTTC
CASSAFLAVKETQYF
>TRBD2|TRBV6-1|NA|TRBJ2-7
TGTGCCAGCAGCCCCGGACTAGCGGGAGAGCCTTCCTACGAGCAGTACTTC
CASSPGLAGEPSYEQYF
>NA|TRBV12-3/TRBV12-4|many|TRBJ2-7
TGTGCCAGCACTGGGGGTTTTACGGCCTACGAGCAGTACTTC
CASTGGFTAYEQYF
>TRBD1|TRBV2|NA|TRBJ1-4
TGTGCCAGCAGACAGGGGAGGGACGAAAAACTGTTTTTT
CASRQGRDEKLFF
>TRBD2|TRBV19|few|TRBJ2-3
TGTGCCAGTAGTACATCTAGCGGGAGCCGAGATACGCAGTATTTT
CASSTSSGSRDTQYF
>NA|TRBV5-4|few|TRBJ1-2
TGTGCCAGCAGCTTGGAAGAGAATGGCTACACCTTC
CASSLEENGYTF
>NA|TRBV11-2|many|TRBJ2-1
TGTGCCAGCAGCTTGAGACTTGTGCGCTACAATGAGCAGTTCTTC
CASSLRLVRYNEQFF
>TRBD1|TRBV7-8|many|TRBJ2-7
TGTGCCAGCAGCTTTCCCCTGGACAGGGGCTACGAGCAGTACTTC
CASSFPLDRGYEQYF
>NA|TRBV30|NA|TRBJ2-7
TGTGCCTGGAGAAAGGACAGTTATTCGTTAGAGCAGTACTTC
CAWRKDSYSLEQYF